A single sample is the source of the 17 T cell receptor beta chains below, sequenced in a study of blood T cell repertoires in COVID-19 (dated by TCRdb to 2018 to 2020). Library preparation was by the immunoSEQ multiplex PCR assay. The immuneACCESS repertoire file appears here via TCRdb, limited to in-frame rearrangements. These files lack a portion of the clones; in checked studies, under half of the deficit traces to unresolved V genes, and the cause of the others is not known. This sample has fewer than 400,000 clones in its table, and 80% to 90% of those were observed once. The ten largest clones represent about 10% of the sample. What was sequenced was PBMCs or T cells enriched from blood (not recorded which). The receptor source for this set is a woman aged 45-60 years who had recovered from COVID-19.

The chain is built from TRBV19 and TRBJ2-2; weak D call: TRBD1 (6 bases). Germline V lookup: CDR1 LNHDA, CDR2 SQIVND (reference sequence). V shed 6 bases and J shed 0 bases, with 14 bases lying between them. The CDR3 covers 16 residues. This CDR3 reads CASSWSGTPNTGELFF. The CDR3 DNA reads TGTGCCAGTAGCTGGTCCGGGACACCGAACACCGGGGAGCTGTTTTTT.

The chain uses TRBV5-1 and TRBJ2-7, with 8 bases lining up with TRBD2. Germline V gives CDR1 SGHRS, CDR2 YFSETQ. V shed 5 bases, J shed 3 bases, and the junction held 7 bases outside the gene matches. The CDR3 is 14 amino acids. The CDR3 protein is CASRGDSGSYEQYF. CDR3 DNA sequence: TGCGCCAGCAGAGGCGACAGCGGGAGCTACGAGCAGTACTTC.

In its sample, this clone was seen a few times. V and J are TRBV30 and TRBJ1-2, with 9 positions matching TRBD1. CDR1 is GTSNPN, CDR2 SVGIG, per germline (reference sequence). Losses at the gene ends were 7 bases for V and 2 bases for J; bases not matched to a gene: 5. This CDR3 is built from 13 residues. The CDR3 DNA follows: TGTGCCTACCAAGGACAGGGGAACTATGGCTACACCTTC. Its translation is CAYQGQGNYGYTF.

DNA of the CDR3: TGCAGCGCCGGGGCGGGGGTCGGCGCAGATACGCAGTATTTT. Translated: CSAGAGVGADTQYF. The V and J genes are TRBV29-1 and TRBJ2-3; 7 bases match TRBD2. The CDR3 has 14 residues. Germline V gene lookup returns CDR1 SQVTM and CDR2 ANQGSEA. V was clipped by 7 bases and J by 4 bases; unmatched bases: 11.

This clone was seen once. The chain uses TRBV5-5 and TRBJ2-2; possibly TRBD2 for D (6 bases). Trimming removed 1 base at V and 3 bases at J, with 10 bases between. CDR3 length equals 15 residues. Per germline, CDR1 SGHKS and CDR2 YYEKEE (reference sequence). The CDR3 DNA is TGTGCCAGCAGCTTGCGAAGCGGGTACACCGGGGAGCTGTTTTTT. Amino acids: CASSLRSGYTGELFF. The variable domain in full, completed from reference TRBV5-5 and TRBJ2-2, reads DAGVTQSPTHLIKTRGQQVTLRCSPISGHKSVSWYQQVLGQGPQFIFQYYEKEERGRGNFPDRFSARQFPNYSSELNVNALLLGDSALYLCASSLRSGYTGELFFGEGSRLTVL.

The V call is TRBV5-1, the J call TRBJ2-7; 7 nucleotides align to TRBD1. The V gene's germline CDR1 is SGHRS and CDR2 YFSETQ. The CDR3 sequence is 15 residues long. The V segment lost 0 bases and the J segment 7 bases; nucleotides outside the gene matches: 10. In nucleotides, the CDR3 is TGCGCCAGCAGCTTGGCGGCAGGGGGTGGAGGTGAGCAGTACTTC. Its translation is CASSLAAGGGGEQYF.

This clone was detected ten times or more. The gene calls are TRBV24-1 and TRBJ2-2; 8 bases agree with TRBD2. The CDR3 spans 16 residues. Unmatched junction bases numbered 4, after V lost 5 bases and J lost 0 bases. CDR1 and CDR2 from the germline V gene are KGHDR and SFDVKD. This CDR3 reads CATSAPGGPNTGELFF. In DNA, the CDR3 is TGTGCCACCAGTGCCCCGGGGGGGCCGAACACCGGGGAGCTGTTTTTT.

This clone was seen once. The genes are TRBV2 and TRBJ2-5; 7 bases align to TRBD1. The CDR3 contains 13 residues. Losses at the gene ends were 4 bases for V and 7 bases for J; bases not matched to a gene: 6. The germline V gene has CDR1 SNHLY and CDR2 FYNNEI. The CDR3 bases are TGTGCCAGCAGTGGGCAGGGGGTAGGGACCCAGTACTTC. Protein product: CASSGQGVGTQYF.

This clone was counted a single time. The V call is TRBV30, the J call TRBJ2-3; D is possibly TRBD2 (5 bases). V was cut by 5 bases and J by 1 base, with 10 bases left in between. The CDR3 has 13 residues. The germline V gene has CDR1 GTSNPN and CDR2 SVGIG (reference sequence). The CDR3 DNA follows: TGTGCCTGGGGCCCCGGGGGCACAGATACGCAGTATTTT. Translated, it gives CAWGPGGTDTQYF. The full variable domain, completed using reference TRBV30 and TRBJ2-3, is SQTIHQWPATLVQPVGSPLSLECTVEGTSNPNLYWYRQAAGRGLQLLFYSVGIGQISSEVPQNLSASRPQDRQFILSSKKLLLSDSGFYLCAWGPGGTDTQYFGPGTRLTVL.

In nucleotides, the CDR3 is TGTGCCAGTAGGATACTTACGGGGGTTCAAGAGACCCAGTACTTC. Translating it yields CASRILTGVQETQYF. The chain uses TRBV19 and TRBJ2-5; TRBD2 is a possible D gene (6 bases). The V end was cut by 6 bases, the J end by 2 bases, with 16 bases between. Germline-derived CDR1 and CDR2 are LNHDA and SQIVND (reference sequence). The CDR3 extends over 15 amino acids.

V is TRBV30 and J is TRBJ1-5, with a tentative D call TRBD1 (5 bases). Germline CDR1 is GTSNPN and CDR2 is SVGIG (reference sequence). CDR3 length equals 13 residues. With 2 bases removed from V and 7 bases from J, the gap between germline ends came to 12 bases. CDR3 DNA sequence: TGTGCCTGGAGTAAGGAGGGGATCCAGCCCCAGCATTTT. Its translation is CAWSKEGIQPQHF.

The sample holds one count of this clone. This sequence joins TRBV5-6 and TRBJ1-2; 10 positions agree with TRBD1. The ends lost 4 bases at V and 4 bases at J; junction bases unmatched: 4. CDR1 is SGHDT, CDR2 YYEEEE, per germline. This CDR3 spans 14 amino acids. CDR3 residues: CASSMGQGSYGYTF. CDR3 nucleotide sequence: TGTGCCAGCAGCATGGGACAGGGGTCCTATGGCTACACCTTC.

The V call is TRBV2, the J call TRBJ1-2, with 8 nucleotides matching TRBD1. V was pared by 2 bases and J by 6 bases, with 11 bases of the junction left unmatched. The germline V gene encodes CDR1 SNHLY and CDR2 FYNNEI. This CDR3 has 16 residues. This CDR3 reads CASSEFFGRGRNGYTF. The CDR3 DNA is TGTGCCAGCAGTGAATTTTTCGGCAGGGGGCGAAATGGCTACACCTTC.

V usage is TRBV19 and J usage is TRBJ1-5; tentative D call: TRBD1 (6 bases). CDR1 is LNHDA and CDR2 is SQIVND in the germline V gene (reference sequence). Trimming left V 4 bases short and J 2 bases short, with 12 bases between. The CDR3 contains 15 residues. CDR3 coding DNA: TGTGCCAGTAGTACACAGGGAATGGGCAATCAGCCCCAGCATTTT. Amino acids: CASSTQGMGNQPQHF.

This clone appeared a few times. The rearrangement joins TRBV19 to TRBJ1-6; D call uncertain. V was pared by 8 bases and J by 7 bases, with 21 bases between. The germline V gene encodes CDR1 LNHDA and CDR2 SQIVND (reference sequence). This CDR3 comprises 16 residues. The CDR3 reads CASSLVPFNGNSPLHF. In DNA, the CDR3 is TGTGCCAGTTCTCTGGTCCCCTTTAACGGGAATTCACCCCTCCACTTT.

This clone was found many times. This chain uses TRBV4-3 with TRBJ1-2; no definite D call. Germline CDR1 reads LGHNA; CDR2 reads YSLEER. The CDR3 is 15 amino acids. V lost 0 bases to trimming and J lost 3 bases, with 11 bases between them. CDR3 nucleotide sequence: TGCGCCAGCAGCCAAGATTTCCCTGTAGACTATGGCTACACCTTC. It codes for CASSQDFPVDYGYTF.

The chain joins TRBV7-2 to TRBJ1-2, with D tentatively TRBD1 (5 bases). This CDR3 has 16 residues. The V end lost 4 bases, the J end lost 8 bases, and 23 bases lay between the germline ends. Looked up from germline, CDR1 is SGHTA and CDR2 is FQGNSA. The CDR3 DNA sequence: TGTGCCAGCAGCTCCGGGGGGGTTGGTCTTTCCCACGGCTACACCTTC. This codes for CASSSGGVGLSHGYTF.